This T cell receptor beta chain was identified in a study of blood T cell repertoires in COVID-19. About the study: T cells, B-cell-depleted T cells, or PBMCs supplied cDNA or gDNA.

Per the authors' pipeline: Estimation of nucleated cell counts was performed using reference gene primer amplification. Clones were read by immunoSEQ multiplex PCR, and TCRdb kept only the in-frame ones, dropping some. The V and J calls and clone size were taken over from that table, and D and trimming were inferred from the DNA. Of approximately 250,000 clones listed, about nine tenths are singletons. Germline V gene data show CDR1 as SEHNR and CDR2 as FQNEAQ (reference sequence). The CDR3 has 15 residues. The V and J ends lost 2 bases and 9 bases, in that order; junction bases with no gene match: 8.

The receptor was isolated from a woman in her sixties or seventies who had recovered from COVID-19. The chain links TRBV7-9 to TRBJ2-1; 9 bases line up with TRBD2. Sequencing was done on a sample of peripheral blood. The CDR3 DNA reads as TGTGCCAGCAGCTTACCCCTAGCGGGGTTCCTTGAGCAGTTCTTC. This encodes CASSLPLAGFLEQFF.